Here is one T cell receptor (beta chain) with its context. Original data processing: Estimates of nucleated cell counts were drawn from the amplification of reference gene primers. Assay used: immunoSEQ multiplex PCR; TCRdb lists only in-frame clones, some missing. Clone size and the V and J calls come from that table; the DNA yielded D and trimming. Among a few hundred thousand clones listed, less than 90% were seen once. This specimen comes from a study of blood T cell repertoires in COVID-19. Study in general: Some COVID-19 samples were acute and others convalescent; all came from the United States, Italy and Spain. In each case, the material was cDNA or gDNA derived from T cells, B-cell-depleted T cells, or PBMCs.

V lost 6 bases to trimming and J lost 0 bases, with 11 bases between them. CDR3 length: 15 residues. CDR1 is LNHDA and CDR2 is SQIVND in the germline V gene (reference sequence). Sequenced input: peripheral blood. The V gene is TRBV19, the J gene TRBJ1-4; D ambiguous. The receptor was derived from a man aged 60-69 years with acute or convalescent COVID-19. The CDR3 nucleotides read TGTGCCAGTAGGGGCGGGGAAGCAACTAATGAAAAACTGTTTTTT. Translated: CASRGGEATNEKLFF.